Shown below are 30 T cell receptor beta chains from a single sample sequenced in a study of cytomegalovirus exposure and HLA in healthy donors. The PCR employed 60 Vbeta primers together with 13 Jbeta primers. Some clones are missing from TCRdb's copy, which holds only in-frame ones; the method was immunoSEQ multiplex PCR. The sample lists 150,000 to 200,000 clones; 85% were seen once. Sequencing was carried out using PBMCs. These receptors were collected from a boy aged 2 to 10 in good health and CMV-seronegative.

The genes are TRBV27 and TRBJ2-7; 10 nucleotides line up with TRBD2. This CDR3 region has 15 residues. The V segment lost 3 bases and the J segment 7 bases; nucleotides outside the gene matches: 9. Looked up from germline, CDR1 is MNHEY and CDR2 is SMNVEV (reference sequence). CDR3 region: CASSFGTSAYKEQYF. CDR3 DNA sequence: TGTGCCAGCAGTTTCGGGACTAGCGCCTATAAGGAGCAGTACTTC.

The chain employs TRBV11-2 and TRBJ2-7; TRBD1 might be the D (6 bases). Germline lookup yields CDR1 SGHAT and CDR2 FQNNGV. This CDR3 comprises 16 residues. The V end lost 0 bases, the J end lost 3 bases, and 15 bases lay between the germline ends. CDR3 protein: CASSLDGGRKHYEQYF. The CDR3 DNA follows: TGTGCCAGCAGCTTAGATGGGGGCAGGAAGCACTACGAGCAGTACTTC.

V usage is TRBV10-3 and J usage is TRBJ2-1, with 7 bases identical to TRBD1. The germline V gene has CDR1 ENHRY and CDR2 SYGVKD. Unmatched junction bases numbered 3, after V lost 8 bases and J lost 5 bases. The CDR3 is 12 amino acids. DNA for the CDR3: TGTGCCATCGGGGGACAGAACAATGAGCAGTTCTTC. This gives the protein CAIGGQNNEQFF.

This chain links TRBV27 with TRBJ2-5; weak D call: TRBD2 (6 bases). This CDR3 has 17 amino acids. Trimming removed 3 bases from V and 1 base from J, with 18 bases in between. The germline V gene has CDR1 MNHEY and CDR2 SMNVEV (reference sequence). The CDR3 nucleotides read TGTGCCAGCAGTTTTTTGGGCGGGGCCGCCGTCCAAGAGACCCAGTACTTC. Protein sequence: CASSFLGGAAVQETQYF.

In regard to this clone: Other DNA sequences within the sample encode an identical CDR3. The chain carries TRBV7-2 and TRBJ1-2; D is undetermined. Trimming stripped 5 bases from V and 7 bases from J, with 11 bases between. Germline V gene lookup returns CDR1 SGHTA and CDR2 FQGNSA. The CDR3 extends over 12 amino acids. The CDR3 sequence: CASSPRVGGYTF. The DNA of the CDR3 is TGTGCCAGCAGCCCTCGGGTGGGTGGCTACACCTTC.

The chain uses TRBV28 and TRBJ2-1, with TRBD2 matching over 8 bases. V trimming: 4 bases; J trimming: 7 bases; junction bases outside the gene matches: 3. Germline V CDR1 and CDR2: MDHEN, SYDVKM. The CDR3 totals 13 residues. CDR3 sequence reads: CASSSLAGNEQFF. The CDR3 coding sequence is TGTGCCAGCAGTTCCTTAGCGGGGAATGAGCAGTTCTTC.

CDR3 in DNA: TGCAGCGTTGGAGCCGAGTCGTGGGAGACCCAGTACTTC. This translates into CSVGAESWETQYF. This chain connects TRBV29-1 to TRBJ2-5, with D unclear. The length of the CDR3 is 13 residues. Germline loops: CDR1 SQVTM, CDR2 ANQGSEA. Trimming left V 4 bases short and J 5 bases short, with 14 bases between.

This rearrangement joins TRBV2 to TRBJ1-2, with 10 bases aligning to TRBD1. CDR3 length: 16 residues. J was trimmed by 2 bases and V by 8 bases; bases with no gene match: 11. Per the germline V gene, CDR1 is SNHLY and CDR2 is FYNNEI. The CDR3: CASGGMGQGLNYGYTF. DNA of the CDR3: TGTGCCAGCGGAGGCATGGGACAGGGGTTAAACTATGGCTACACCTTC.

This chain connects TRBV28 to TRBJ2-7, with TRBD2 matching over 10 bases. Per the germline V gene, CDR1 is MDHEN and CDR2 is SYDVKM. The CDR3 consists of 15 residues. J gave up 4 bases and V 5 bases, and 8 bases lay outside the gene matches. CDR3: CASSLRTSGMYEQYV. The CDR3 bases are TGTGCCAGCAGTCTTCGGACTAGCGGAATGTACGAGCAGTACGTC.

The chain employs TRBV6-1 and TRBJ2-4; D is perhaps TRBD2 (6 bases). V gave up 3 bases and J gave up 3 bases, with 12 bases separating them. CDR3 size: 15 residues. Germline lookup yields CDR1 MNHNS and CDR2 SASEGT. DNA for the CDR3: TGTGCCAGCAGTGATGGCGGGATAAGCAAAAACATTCAGTACTTC. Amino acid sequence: CASSDGGISKNIQYF.

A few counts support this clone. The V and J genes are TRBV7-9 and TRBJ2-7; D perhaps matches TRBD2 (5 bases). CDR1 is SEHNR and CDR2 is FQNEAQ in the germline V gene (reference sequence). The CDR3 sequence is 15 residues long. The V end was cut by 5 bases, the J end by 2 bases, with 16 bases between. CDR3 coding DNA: TGTGCCAGCAGCCCCCGGGAAGGGAAAGCCTACGAGCAGTACGTC. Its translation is CASSPREGKAYEQYV.

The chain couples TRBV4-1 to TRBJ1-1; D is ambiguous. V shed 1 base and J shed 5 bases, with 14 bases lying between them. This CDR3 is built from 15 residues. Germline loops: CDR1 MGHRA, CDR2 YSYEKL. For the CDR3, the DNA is TGCGCCAGCAGCCAAGGGGCAGGTTCCGCGACTGAAGCTTTCTTT. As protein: CASSQGAGSATEAFF.

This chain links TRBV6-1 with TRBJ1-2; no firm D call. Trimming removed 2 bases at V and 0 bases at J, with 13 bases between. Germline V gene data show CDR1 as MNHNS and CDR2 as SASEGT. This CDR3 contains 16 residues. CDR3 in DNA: TGTGCCAGCAGTGAACGTTGGAGCGTCGCTAACTATGGCTACACCTTC. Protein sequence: CASSERWSVANYGYTF.

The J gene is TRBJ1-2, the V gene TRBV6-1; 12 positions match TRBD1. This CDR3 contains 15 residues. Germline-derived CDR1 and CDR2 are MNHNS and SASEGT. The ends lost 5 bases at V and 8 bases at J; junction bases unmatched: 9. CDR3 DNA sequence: TGTGCCAGCAGTTTGTGGGGGACAGGGGGCAGAGGCTACACCTTC. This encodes CASSLWGTGGRGYTF.

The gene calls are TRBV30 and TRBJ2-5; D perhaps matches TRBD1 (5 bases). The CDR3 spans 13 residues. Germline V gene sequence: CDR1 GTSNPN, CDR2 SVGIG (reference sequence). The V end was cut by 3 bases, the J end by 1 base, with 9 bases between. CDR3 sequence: CAWRRGLQETQYF. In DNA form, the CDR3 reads TGTGCCTGGAGAAGGGGTCTCCAAGAGACCCAGTACTTC.

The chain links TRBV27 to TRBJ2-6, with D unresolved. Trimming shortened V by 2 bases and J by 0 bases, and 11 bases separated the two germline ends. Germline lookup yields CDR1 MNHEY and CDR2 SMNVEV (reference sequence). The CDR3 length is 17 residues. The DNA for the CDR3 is TGTGCCAGCAGTTTAGAGGCGGCCTCCTCTGGGGCCAACGTCCTGACTTTC. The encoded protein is CASSLEAASSGANVLTF. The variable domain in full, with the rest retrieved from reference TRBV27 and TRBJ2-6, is EAQVTQNPRYLITVTGKKLTVTCSQNMNHEYMSWYRQDPGLGLRQIYYSMNVEVTDKGDVPEGYKVSRKEKRNFPLILESPSPNQTSLYFCASSLEAASSGANVLTFGAGSRLTVL.

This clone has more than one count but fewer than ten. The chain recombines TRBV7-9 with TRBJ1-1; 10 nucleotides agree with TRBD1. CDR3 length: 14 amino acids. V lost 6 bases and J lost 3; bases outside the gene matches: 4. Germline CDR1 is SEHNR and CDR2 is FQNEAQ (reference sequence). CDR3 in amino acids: CASRGTGADTEAFF. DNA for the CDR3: TGTGCCAGCAGAGGGACAGGGGCGGACACTGAAGCTTTCTTT.

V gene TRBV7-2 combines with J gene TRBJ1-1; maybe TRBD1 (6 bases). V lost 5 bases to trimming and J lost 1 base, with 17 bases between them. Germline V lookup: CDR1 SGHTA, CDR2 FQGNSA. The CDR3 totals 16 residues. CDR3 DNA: TGTGCCAGCAGCCCTAGGGGGACCCGGGGGAACACTGAAGCTTTCTTT. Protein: CASSPRGTRGNTEAFF. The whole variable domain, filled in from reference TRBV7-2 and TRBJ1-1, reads GAGVSQSPSNKVTEKGKDVELRCDPISGHTALYWYRQSLGQGLEFLIYFQGNSAPDKSGLPSDRFSAERTGGSVSTLTIQRTQQEDSAVYLCASSPRGTRGNTEAFFGQGTRLTVV.

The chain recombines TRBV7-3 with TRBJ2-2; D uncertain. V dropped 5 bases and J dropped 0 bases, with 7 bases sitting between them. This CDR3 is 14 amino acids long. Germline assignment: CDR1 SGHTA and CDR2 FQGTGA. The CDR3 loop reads CASSPPANTGELFF. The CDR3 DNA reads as TGTGCCAGCAGCCCCCCCGCGAACACCGGGGAGCTGTTTTTT.

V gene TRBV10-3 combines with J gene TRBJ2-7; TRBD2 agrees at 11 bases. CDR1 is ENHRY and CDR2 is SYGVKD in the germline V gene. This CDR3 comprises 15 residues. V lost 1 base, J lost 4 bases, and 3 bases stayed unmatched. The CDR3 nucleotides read TGTGCCATCAGTGAGTGGGCTAGCGGGAGGTACGAGCAGTACTTC. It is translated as CAISEWASGRYEQYF.

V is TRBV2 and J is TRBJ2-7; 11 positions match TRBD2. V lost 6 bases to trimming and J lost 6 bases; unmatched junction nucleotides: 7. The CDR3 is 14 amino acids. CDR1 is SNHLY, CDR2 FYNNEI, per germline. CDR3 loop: CASSPLAGAGEQYF. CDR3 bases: TGTGCCAGCAGCCCACTAGCGGGAGCCGGCGAGCAGTACTTC.

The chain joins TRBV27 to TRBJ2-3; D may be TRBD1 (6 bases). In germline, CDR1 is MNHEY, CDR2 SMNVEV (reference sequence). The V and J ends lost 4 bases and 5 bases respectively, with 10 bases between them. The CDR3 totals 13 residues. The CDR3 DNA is TGTGCCAGCAGTTCCGTGGACAGAGATACGCAGTATTTT. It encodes CASSSVDRDTQYF.

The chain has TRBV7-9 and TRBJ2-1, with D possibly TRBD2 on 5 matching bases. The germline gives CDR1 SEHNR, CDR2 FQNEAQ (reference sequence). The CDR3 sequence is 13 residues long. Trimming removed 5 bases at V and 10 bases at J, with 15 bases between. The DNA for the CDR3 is TGTGCCAGCAGCCCCCGGGGAATCAGCGAGCAGTTCTTC. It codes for CASSPRGISEQFF.

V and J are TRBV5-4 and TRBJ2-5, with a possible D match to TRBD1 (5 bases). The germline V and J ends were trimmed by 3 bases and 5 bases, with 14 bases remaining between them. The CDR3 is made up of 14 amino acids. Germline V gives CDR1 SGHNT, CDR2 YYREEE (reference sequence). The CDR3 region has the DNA TGTGCCAGCAGCTCCCCCAGGGTGAAGGAGACCCAGTACTTC. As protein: CASSSPRVKETQYF.

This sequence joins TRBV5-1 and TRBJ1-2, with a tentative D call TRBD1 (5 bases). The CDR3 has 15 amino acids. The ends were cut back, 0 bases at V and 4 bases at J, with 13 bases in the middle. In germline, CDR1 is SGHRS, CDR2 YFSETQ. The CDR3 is CASSLDGQGLYGYTF. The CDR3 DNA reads TGCGCCAGCAGCTTGGATGGTCAGGGCCTCTATGGCTACACCTTC.

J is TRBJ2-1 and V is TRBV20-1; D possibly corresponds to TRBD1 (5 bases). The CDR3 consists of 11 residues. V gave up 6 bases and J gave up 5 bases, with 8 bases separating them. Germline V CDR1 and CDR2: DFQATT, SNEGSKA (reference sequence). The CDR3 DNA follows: TGCAGTGCGAGGACAAACAATGAGCAGTTCTTC. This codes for CSARTNNEQFF.

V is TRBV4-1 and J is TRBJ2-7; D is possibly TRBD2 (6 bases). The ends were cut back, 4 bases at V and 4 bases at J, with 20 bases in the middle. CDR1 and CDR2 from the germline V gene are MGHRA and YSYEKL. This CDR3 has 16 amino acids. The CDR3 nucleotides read TGCGCCAGCAGCCCCATCTGGAGGGGTTCGGGATACGAGCAGTACGTC. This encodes CASSPIWRGSGYEQYV.

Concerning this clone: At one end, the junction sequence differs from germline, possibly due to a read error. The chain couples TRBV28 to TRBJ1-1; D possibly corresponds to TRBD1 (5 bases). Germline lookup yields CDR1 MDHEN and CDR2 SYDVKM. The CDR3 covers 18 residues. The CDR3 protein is CASSFPAGSSQGNAEAFF. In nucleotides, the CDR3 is TGTGCCAGCAGTTTCCCCGCAGGGTCCTCCCAAGGGAACGCTGAAGCTTTCTTT.

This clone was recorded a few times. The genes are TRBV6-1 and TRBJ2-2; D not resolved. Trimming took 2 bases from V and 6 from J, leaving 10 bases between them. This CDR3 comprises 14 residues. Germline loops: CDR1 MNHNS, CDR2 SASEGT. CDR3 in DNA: TGTGCCAGCAGTGAATTCGGTAACCCCGGGGAGCTGTTTTTT. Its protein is CASSEFGNPGELFF.

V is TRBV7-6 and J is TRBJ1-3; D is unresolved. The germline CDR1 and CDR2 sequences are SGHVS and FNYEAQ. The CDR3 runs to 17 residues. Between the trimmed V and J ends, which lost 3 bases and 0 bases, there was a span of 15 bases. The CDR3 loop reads CASSLEAFGASGNTIYF. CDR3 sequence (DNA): TGTGCCAGCAGCTTGGAAGCGTTCGGCGCCTCTGGAAACACCATATATTTT.